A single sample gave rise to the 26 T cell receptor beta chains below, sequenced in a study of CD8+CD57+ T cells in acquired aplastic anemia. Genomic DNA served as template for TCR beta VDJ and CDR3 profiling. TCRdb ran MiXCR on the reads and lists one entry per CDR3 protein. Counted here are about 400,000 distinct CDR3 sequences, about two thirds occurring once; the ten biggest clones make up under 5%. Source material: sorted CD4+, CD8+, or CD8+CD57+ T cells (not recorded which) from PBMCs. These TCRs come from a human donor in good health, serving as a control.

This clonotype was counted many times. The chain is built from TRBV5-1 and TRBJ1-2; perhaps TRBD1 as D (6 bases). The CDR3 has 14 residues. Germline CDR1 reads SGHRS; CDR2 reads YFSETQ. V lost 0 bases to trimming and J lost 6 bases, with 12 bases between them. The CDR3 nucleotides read TGCGCCAGCAGCTTGGGGGGGGCGATCAATGGCTACACCTTC. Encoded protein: CASSLGGAINGYTF.

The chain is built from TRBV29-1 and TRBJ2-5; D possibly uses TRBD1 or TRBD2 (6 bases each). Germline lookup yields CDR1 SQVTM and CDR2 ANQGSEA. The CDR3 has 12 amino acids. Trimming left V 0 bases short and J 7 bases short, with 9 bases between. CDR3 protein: CSVEEGGGTQYF. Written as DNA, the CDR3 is TGCAGCGTTGAAGAGGGGGGCGGGACCCAGTACTTC.

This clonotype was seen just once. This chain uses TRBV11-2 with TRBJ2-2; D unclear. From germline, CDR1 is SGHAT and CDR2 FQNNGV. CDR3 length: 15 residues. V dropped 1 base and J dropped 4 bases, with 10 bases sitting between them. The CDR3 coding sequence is TGTGCCAGCAGCTTAGTGGCCGGTTTCACCGGGGAGCTGTTTTTT. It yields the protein CASSLVAGFTGELFF.

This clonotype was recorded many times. The CDR3 coding sequence is TGTGCCAGTAGTAGGCGTGGCTCAGGGACCCGGAGGAATGAGCAGTTCTTC. Encoded protein: CASSRRGSGTRRNEQFF. The V and J genes are TRBV19 and TRBJ2-1, with D perhaps matching TRBD1 or TRBD2 (5 bases each). Deletions cut 4 bases from V and 7 bases from J, with 23 bases between. CDR1 is LNHDA and CDR2 is SQIVND in the germline V gene (reference sequence). The CDR3 is 17 amino acids.

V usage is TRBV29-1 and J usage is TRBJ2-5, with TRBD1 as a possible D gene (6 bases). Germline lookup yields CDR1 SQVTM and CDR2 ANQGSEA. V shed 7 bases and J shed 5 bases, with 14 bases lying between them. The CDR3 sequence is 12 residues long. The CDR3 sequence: CSDGTTAETQYF. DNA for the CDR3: TGCAGCGATGGGACAACAGCTGAGACCCAGTACTTC.

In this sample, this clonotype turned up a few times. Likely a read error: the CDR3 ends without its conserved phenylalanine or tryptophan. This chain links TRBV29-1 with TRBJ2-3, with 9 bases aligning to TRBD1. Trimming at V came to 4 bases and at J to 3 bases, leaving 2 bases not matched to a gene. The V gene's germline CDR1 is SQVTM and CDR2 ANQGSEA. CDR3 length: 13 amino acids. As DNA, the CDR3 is TGCAGCGTTGCGGGACAGGGAACAGATACGCAGTATCTT. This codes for CSVAGQGTDTQYL.

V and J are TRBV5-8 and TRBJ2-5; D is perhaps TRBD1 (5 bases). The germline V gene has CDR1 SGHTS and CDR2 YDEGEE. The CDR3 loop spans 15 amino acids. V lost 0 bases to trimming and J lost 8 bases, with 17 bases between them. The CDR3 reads CASSLARGTEVTQYF. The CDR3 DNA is TGTGCCAGCAGCTTGGCAAGGGGCACTGAAGTTACCCAGTACTTC.

Here the CDR3 reads CASSVRGGRYAVSQYF. The CDR3 nucleotides read TGTGCCAGCAGCGTCAGGGGGGGGAGATACGCAGTATCGCAGTATTTT. The rearrangement joins TRBV9 to TRBJ2-3; possibly TRBD1 or TRBD2 for D (7 bases each). V shed 2 bases and J shed 10 bases, with 23 bases lying between them. There are 16 residues in the CDR3. Germline CDR1 and CDR2: SGDLS and YYNGEE.

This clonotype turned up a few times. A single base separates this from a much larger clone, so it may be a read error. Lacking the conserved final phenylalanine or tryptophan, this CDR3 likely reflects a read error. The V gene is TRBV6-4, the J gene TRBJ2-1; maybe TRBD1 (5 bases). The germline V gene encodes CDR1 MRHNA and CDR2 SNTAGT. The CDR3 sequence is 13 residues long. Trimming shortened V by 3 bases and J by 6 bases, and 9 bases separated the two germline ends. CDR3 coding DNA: TGTGCCAGCAGTGATGTCCAGGGCAATGAGCAGTTCCTC. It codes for CASSDVQGNEQFL.

The CDR3 DNA sequence: TGTGCCAGCAGCGTCGGGCCAGCATATGGCTACACTTTACCCCTCCACTTT. Translated, it gives CASSVGPAYGYTLPLHF. The gene calls are TRBV7-9 and TRBJ1-6; D remains unclear. Germline V lookup: CDR1 SEHNR, CDR2 FQNEAQ (reference sequence). V shed 5 bases and J shed 12 bases, with 26 bases lying between them. The CDR3 has 17 amino acids.

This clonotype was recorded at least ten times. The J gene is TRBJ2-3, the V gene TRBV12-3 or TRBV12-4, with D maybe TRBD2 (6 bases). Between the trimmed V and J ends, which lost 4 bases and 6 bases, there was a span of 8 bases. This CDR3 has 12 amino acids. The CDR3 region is CASSSGGDTQYF. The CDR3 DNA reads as TGTGCCAGCAGTTCCGGGGGTGATACGCAGTATTTT.

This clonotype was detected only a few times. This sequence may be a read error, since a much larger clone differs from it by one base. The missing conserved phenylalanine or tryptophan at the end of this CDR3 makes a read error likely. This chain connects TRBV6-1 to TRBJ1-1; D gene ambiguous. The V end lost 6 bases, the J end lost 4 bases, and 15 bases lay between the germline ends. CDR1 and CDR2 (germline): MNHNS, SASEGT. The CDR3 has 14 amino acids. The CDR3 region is CASSLTISGTEAFL. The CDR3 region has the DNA TGTGCCAGCAGCCTGACAATCTCAGGCACTGAAGCTTTCCTT.

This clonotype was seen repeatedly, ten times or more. DNA of the CDR3: TGTGCCAGCAGCTTAACGTTTGGGCGGAACAATGAGCAGTTCTTC. It translates to CASSLTFGRNNEQFF. V is TRBV7-3 and J is TRBJ2-1; D is uncertain. This CDR3 contains 15 residues. Trimming removed 0 bases from V and 5 bases from J, with 11 bases in between. Germline CDR1 is SGHTA and CDR2 is FQGTGA.

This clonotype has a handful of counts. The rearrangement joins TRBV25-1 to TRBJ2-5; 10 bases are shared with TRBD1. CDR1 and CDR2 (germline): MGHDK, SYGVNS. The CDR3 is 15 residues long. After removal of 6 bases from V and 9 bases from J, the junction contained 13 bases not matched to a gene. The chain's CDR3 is CASSQAGTGDQPQYF. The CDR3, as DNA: TGTGCCAGCAGCCAAGCCGGGACAGGGGATCAGCCCCAGTACTTC.

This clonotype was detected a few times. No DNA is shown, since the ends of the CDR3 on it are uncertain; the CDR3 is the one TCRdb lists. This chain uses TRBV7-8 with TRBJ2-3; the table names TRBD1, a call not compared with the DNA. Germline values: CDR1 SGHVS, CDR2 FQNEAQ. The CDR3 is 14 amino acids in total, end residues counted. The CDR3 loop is CASREQGGYTFGSF.

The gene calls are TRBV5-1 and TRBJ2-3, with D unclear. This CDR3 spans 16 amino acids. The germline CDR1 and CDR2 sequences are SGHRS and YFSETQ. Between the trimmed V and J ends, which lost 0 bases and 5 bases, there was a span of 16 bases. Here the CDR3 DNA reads TGCGCCAGCAGCTTGGGGGCTGGCTACGCCCTAGATACGCAGTATTTT. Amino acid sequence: CASSLGAGYALDTQYF.

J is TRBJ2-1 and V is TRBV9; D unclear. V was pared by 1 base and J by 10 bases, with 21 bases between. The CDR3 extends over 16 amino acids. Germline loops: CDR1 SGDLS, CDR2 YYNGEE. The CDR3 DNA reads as TGTGCCAGCAGCGTAACATCAGCCTTGAACACTGAAGAGCAGTTCTTC. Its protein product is CASSVTSALNTEEQFF.

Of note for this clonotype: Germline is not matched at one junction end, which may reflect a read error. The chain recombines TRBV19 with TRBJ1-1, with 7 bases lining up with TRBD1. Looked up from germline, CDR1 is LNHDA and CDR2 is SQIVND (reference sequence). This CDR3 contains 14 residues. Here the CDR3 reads CAGSSSGGYTEAFF. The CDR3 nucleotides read TGTGCCGGTAGTTCTTCAGGGGGATACACTGAAGCTTTCTTT.

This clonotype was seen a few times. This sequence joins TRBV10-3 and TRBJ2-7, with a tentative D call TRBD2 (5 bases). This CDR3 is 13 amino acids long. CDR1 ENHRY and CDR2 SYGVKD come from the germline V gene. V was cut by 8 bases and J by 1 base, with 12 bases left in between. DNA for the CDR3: TGTGCCATCGAGGGTAACGGATCCTACGAGCAGTACTTC. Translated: CAIEGNGSYEQYF.

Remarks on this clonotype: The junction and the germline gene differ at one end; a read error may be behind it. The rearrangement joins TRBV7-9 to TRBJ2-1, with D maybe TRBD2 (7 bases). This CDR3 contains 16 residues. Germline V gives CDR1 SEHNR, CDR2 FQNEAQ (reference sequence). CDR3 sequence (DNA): TGCGCCAGCAGGTGGTACGGGGGGCCAACACACTATTTGCAGTTCTTC. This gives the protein CASRWYGGPTHYLQFF.

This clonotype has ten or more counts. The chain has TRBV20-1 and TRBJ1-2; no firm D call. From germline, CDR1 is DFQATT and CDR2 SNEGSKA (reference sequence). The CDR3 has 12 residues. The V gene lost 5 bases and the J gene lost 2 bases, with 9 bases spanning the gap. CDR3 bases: TGCAGTGCTTTGGTCAGGAACTATGGCTACACCTTC. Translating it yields CSALVRNYGYTF.

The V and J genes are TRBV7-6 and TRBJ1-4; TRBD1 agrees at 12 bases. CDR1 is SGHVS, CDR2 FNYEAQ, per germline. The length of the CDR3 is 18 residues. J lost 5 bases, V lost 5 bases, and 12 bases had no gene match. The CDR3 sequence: CASSLNSGTGGGNEKLFF. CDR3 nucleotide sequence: TGTGCCAGCAGCCTCAATTCCGGGACAGGGGGCGGAAATGAAAAACTGTTTTTT.

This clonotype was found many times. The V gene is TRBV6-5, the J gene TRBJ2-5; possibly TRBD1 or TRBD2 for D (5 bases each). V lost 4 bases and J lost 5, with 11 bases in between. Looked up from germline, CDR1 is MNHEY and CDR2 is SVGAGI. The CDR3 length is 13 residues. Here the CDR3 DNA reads TGTGCCAGCAGTTGGGACGGCATGGAGACCCAGTACTTC. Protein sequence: CASSWDGMETQYF.

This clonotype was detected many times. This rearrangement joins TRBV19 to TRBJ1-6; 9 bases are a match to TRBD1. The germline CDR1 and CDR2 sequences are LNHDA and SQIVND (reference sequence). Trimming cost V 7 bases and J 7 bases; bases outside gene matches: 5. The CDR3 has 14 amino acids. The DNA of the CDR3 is TGTGCCAGTATTCAACAGGGGGCGAATTCACCCCTCCACTTT. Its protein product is CASIQQGANSPLHF.

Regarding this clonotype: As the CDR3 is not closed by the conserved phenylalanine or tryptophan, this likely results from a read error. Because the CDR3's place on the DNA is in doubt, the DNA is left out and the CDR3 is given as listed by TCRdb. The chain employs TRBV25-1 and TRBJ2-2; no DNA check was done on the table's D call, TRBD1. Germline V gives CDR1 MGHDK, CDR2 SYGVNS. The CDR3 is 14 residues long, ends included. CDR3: CASSGTWNTGEVFS.

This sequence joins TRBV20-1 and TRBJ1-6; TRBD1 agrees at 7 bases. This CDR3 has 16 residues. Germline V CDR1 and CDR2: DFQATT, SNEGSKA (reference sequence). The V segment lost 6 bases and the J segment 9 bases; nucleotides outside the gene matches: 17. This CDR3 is CSAPDTQGFDSSPLHF. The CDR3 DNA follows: TGCAGTGCCCCTGACACACAGGGGTTCGACAGTTCACCCCTCCACTTT.